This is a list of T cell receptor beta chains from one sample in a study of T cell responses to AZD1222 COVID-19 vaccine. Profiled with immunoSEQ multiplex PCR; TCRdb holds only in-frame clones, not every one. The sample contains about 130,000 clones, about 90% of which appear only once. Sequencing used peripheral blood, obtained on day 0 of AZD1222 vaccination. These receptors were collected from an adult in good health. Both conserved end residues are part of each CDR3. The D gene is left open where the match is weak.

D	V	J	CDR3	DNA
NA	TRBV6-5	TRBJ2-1	CASSYSPYNEQFF	TGTGCCAGCAGTTACTCCCCCTACAATGAGCAGTTCTTC
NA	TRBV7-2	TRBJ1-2	CASSLENRGWGGYTF	TGTGCCAGCAGCTTAGAAAATAGAGGATGGGGTGGCTACACCTTC
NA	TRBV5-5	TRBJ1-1	CASSLVVTEAFF	TGTGCCAGCAGCTTGGTGGTGACTGAAGCTTTCTTT
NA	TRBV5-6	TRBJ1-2	CASSPSGGSYGYTF	TGTGCCAGCAGCCCGAGTGGGGGAAGCTATGGCTACACCTTC
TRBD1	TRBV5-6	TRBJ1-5	CASSLAGQGTNQPQHF	TGTGCCAGCAGCTTGGCTGGACAGGGGACAAATCAGCCCCAGCATTTT
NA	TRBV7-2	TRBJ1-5	CASSLGGGSNQPQHF	TGTGCCAGCAGCTTAGGGGGGGGGAGCAATCAGCCCCAGCATTTT
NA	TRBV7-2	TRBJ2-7	CASSSWTEMTYEQYF	TGTGCCAGCAGCTCGTGGACGGAAATGACCTACGAGCAGTACTTC
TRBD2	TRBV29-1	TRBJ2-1	CSVSGGRNEQFF	TGCAGCGTAAGCGGGGGGAGGAATGAGCAGTTCTTC
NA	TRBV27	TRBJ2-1	CASSFGPEQFF	TGTGCCAGCAGTTTCGGACCTGAGCAGTTCTTC
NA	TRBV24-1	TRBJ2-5	CATSAPATEYQETQYF	TGTGCCACCAGTGCTCCCGCGACAGAGTACCAAGAGACCCAGTACTTC
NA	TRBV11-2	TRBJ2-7	CASSFYSAYEQYF	TGTGCCAGCAGCTTCTACTCCGCCTACGAGCAGTACTTC
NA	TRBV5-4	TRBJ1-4	CASSPDRNEKLFF	TGTGCCAGCAGCCCGGACAGAAATGAAAAACTGTTTTTT
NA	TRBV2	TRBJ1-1	CASSLAQTEAFF	TGTGCCAGCAGTCTAGCCCAGACTGAAGCTTTCTTT
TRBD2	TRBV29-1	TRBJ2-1	CSVTRGASGSSSYNEQFF	TGCAGCGTCACCCGTGGCGCTAGCGGGAGTAGCTCCTACAATGAGCAGTTCTTC